This T cell receptor (beta chain) stems from a study of shared clonotypes between healthy human individuals. For the study at large: The donor group consisted of two women and a few men, aged 18 to 49.

V gave up 6 bases and J gave up 4 bases; unmatched junction bases: 2. The germline CDR1 and CDR2 sequences are WSHSY and SAAADI. There are 12 residues in the CDR3. Study-wide results and caveats: Researchers found naive subsets generally carried larger estimated richness than memory subsets. Naive CD4 clonotypes overlapped across a few donors at about 5.3%.

With respect to this clone: Its antigen is not identified.

Produced via immunoSEQ multiplex PCR; TCRdb's table is partial and in-frame only. In the table there are 850,000 to 1,200,000 clones, roughly 80% of which are singletons. The chain is built from TRBV10-2 and TRBJ1-1, with 7 bases identical to TRBD1. Sequenced input: memory CD4+ T cells sorted from blood. Subset in this sample: CD45RA-negative fraction. The source is a man aged 18 to 30 in good health. The CDR3 coding sequence is TGCGCCAGCAGCAACAGGGGCACTGAAGCTTTCTTT. The encoded protein is CASSNRGTEAFF.